The T cell receptor (beta chain) described here comes from a study of cytomegalovirus exposure and HLA in healthy donors. About the study: An analysis done earlier identified approximately 120 million unique TCR beta sequences from about 180 million T cells.

V lost 0 bases and J 7 bases, leaving 19 bases between the germline ends. The CDR3 runs 16 residues. Germline-derived CDR1 and CDR2 are SNHLY and FYNNEI. Study results and caveats: A later analysis showed TCR association rates differing by HLA locus, peaking at DRB1 and lowest at HLA-C.

Remarks on this clone: Its antigen is unidentified.

With 60 Vbeta and 13 Jbeta primers, the PCR was carried out. Clones were sequenced by immunoSEQ multiplex PCR, and TCRdb holds only the in-frame ones, with some missing. The sample table sets out approximately 30,000 clones. This TCR was recovered from a woman aged 40 to 55 in good health and CMV-seropositive. Sequencing was carried out using PBMCs. The genes are TRBV2 and TRBJ2-7; a weak D match, TRBD1 (5 bases). This CDR3 is CASSEALERGSGEQYF. The DNA for the CDR3 is TGTGCCAGCAGTGAAGCCTTGGAAAGGGGCAGTGGGGAGCAGTACTTC.